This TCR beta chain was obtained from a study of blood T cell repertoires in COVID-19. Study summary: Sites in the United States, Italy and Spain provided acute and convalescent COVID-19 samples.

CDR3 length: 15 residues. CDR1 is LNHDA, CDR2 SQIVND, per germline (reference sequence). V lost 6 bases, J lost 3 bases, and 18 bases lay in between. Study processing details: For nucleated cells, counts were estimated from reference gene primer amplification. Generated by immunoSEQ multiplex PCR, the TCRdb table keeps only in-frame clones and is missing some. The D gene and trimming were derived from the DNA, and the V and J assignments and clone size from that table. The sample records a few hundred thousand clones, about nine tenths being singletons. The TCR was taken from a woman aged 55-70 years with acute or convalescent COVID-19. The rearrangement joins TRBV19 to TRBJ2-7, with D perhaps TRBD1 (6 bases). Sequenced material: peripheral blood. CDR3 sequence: CASRLSQGRFYEQYF. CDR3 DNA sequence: TGTGCCAGTAGACTATCACAGGGCAGATTCTACGAGCAGTACTTC.